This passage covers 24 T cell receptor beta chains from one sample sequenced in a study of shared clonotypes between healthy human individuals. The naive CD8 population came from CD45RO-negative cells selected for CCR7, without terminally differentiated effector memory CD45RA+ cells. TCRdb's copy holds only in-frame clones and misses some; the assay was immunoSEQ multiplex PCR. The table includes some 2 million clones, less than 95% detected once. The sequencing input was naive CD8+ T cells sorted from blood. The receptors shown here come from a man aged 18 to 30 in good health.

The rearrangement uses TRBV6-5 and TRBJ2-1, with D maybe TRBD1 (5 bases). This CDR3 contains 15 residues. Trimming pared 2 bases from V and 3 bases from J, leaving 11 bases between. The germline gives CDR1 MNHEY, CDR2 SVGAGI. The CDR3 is CASSYGQGVYNEQFF. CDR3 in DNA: TGTGCCAGCAGTTACGGCCAGGGTGTCTACAATGAGCAGTTCTTC.

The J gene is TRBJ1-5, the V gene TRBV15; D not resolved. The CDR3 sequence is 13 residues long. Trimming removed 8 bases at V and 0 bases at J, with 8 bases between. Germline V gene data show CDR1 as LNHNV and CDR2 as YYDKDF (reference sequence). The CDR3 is CATSPYSNQPQHF. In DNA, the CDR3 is TGTGCCACCTCGCCTTATAGCAATCAGCCCCAGCATTTT. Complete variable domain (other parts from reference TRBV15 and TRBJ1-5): DAMVIQNPRYQVTQFGKPVTLSCSQTLNHNVMYWYQQKSSQAPKLLFHYYDKDFNNEADTPDNFQSRRPNTSFCFLDIRSPGLGDTAMYLCATSPYSNQPQHFGDGTRLSIL.

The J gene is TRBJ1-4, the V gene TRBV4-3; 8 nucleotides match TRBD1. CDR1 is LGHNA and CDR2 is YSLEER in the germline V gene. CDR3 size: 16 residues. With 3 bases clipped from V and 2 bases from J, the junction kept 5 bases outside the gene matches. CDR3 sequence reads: CASSQLTGATNEKLFF. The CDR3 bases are TGCGCCAGCAGCCAGTTGACAGGGGCCACTAATGAAAAACTGTTTTTT.

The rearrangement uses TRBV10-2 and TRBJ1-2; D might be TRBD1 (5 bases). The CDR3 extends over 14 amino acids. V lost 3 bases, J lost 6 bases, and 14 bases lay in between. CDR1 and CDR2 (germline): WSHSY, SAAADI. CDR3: CASSDSGTGNGYTF. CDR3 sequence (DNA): TGCGCCAGCAGTGATAGCGGGACCGGCAATGGCTACACCTTC.

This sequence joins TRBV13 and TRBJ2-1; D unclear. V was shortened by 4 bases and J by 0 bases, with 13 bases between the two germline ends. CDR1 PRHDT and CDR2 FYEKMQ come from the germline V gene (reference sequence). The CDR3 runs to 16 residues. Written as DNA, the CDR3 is TGTGCCAGCAGCTCCCAGGTGATTAGCTCCTACAATGAGCAGTTCTTC. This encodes CASSSQVISSYNEQFF. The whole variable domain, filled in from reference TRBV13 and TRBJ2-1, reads AAGVIQSPRHLIKEKRETATLKCYPIPRHDTVYWYQQGPGQDPQFLISFYEKMQSDKGSIPDRFSAQQFSDYHSELNMSSLELGDSALYFCASSSQVISSYNEQFFGPGTRLTVL.

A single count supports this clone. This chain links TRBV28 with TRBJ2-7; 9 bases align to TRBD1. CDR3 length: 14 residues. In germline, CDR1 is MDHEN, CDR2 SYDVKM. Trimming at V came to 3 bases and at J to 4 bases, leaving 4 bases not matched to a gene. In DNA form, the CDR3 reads TGTGCCAGCAGTTTTACAGGGGGCCGGTACGAGCAGTACTTC. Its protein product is CASSFTGGRYEQYF.

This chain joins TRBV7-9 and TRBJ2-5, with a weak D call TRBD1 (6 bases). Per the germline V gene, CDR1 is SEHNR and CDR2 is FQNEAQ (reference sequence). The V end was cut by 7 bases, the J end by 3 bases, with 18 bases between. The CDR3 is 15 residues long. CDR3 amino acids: CASTSPARDKETQYF. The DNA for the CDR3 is TGTGCCAGCACCTCCCCCGCCAGGGACAAAGAGACCCAGTACTTC. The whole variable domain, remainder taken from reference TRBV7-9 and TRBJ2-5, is DTGVSQNPRHKITKRGQNVTFRCDPISEHNRLYWYRQTLGQGPEFLTYFQNEAQLEKSRLLSDRFSAERPKGSFSTLEIQRTEQGDSAMYLCASTSPARDKETQYFGPGTRLLVL.

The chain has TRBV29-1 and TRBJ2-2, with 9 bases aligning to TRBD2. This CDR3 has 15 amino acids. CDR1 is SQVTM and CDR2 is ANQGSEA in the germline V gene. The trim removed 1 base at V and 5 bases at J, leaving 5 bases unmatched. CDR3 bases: TGCAGCGTTGAAGCCACTAGCGGGCGGACCGGGGAGCTGTTTTTT. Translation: CSVEATSGRTGELFF.

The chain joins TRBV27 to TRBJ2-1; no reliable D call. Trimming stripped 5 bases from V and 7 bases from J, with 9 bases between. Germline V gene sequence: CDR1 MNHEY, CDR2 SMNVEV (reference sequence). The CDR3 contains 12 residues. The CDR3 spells CASSPIGNEQFF. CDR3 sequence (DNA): TGTGCCAGCAGTCCAATCGGGAATGAGCAGTTCTTC.

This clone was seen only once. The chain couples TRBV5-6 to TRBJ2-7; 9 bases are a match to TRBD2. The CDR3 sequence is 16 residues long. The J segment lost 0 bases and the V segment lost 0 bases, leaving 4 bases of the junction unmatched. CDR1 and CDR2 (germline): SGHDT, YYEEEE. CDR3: CASSLGLAESSYEQYF. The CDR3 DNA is TGTGCCAGCAGCTTGGGACTAGCGGAGAGCTCCTACGAGCAGTACTTC.

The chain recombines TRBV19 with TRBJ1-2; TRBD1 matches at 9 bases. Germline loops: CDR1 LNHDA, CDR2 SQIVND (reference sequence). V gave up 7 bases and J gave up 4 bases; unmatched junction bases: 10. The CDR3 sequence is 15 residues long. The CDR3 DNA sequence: TGTGCCAGTATCCGACAGGGGGATCTTCCCTATGGCTACACCTTC. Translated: CASIRQGDLPYGYTF.

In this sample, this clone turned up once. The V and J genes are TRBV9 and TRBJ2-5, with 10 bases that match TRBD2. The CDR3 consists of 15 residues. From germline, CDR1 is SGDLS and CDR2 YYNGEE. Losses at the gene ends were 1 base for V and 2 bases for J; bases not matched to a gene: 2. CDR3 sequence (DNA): TGTGCCAGCAGCGTAACAGCGGGGGGGCAAGAGACCCAGTACTTC. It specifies CASSVTAGGQETQYF.

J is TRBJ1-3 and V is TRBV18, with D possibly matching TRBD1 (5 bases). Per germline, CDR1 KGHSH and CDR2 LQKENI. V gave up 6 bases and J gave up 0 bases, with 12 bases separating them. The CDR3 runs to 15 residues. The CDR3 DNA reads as TGTGCCAGCTCTACAGCGGGGGTCTCTGGAAACACCATATATTTT. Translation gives CASSTAGVSGNTIYF.

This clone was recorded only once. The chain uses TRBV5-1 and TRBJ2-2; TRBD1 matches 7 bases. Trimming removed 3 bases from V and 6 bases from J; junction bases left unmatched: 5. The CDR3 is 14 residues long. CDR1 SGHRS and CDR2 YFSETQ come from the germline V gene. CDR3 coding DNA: TGCGCCAGCAGCTCCGACAGGGCGGCCGGGGAGCTGTTTTTT. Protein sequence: CASSSDRAAGELFF.

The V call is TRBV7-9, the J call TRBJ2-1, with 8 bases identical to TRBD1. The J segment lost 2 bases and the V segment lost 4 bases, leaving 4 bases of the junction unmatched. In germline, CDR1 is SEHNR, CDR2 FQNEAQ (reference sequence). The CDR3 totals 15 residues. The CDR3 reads CASSSTGAAYNEQFF. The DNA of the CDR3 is TGTGCCAGCAGCTCGACAGGGGCGGCCTACAATGAGCAGTTCTTC.

In DNA form, the CDR3 reads TGTGCCAGCAGAGCCGGGACAGTGGGTCGTGAGACCCAGTACTTC. It specifies CASRAGTVGRETQYF. V usage is TRBV6-1 and J usage is TRBJ2-5, with 7 bases identical to TRBD1. The ends lost 6 bases at V and 5 bases at J; junction bases unmatched: 12. The CDR3 sequence is 15 residues long. Germline CDR1 MNHNS, CDR2 SASEGT.

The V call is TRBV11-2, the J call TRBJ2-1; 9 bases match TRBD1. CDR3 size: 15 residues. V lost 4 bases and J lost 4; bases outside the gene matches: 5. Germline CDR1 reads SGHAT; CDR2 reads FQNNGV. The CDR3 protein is CASSSPGTGYNEQFF. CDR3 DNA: TGTGCCAGCAGCTCGCCCGGGACAGGGTACAATGAGCAGTTCTTC. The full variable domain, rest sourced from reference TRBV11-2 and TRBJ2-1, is EAGVAQSPRYKIIEKRQSVAFWCNPISGHATLYWYQQILGQGPKLLIQFQNNGVVDDSQLPKDRFSAERLKGVDSTLKIQPAKLEDSAVYLCASSSPGTGYNEQFFGPGTRLTVL.

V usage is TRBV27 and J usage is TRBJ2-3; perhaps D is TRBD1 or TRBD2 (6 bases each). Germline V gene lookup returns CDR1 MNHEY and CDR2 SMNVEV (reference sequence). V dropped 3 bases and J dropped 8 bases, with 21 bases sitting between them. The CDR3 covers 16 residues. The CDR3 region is CASSLLANRGPATQYF. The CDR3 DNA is TGTGCCAGCAGTTTGTTGGCGAACCGGGGGCCCGCTACGCAGTATTTT.

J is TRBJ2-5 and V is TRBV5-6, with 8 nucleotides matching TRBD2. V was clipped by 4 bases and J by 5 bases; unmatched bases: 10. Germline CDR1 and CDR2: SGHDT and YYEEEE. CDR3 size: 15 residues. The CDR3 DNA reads TGTGCCAGCAGCGGACGGGGGGGCCCGAGGGAGACCCAGTACTTC. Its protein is CASSGRGGPRETQYF.

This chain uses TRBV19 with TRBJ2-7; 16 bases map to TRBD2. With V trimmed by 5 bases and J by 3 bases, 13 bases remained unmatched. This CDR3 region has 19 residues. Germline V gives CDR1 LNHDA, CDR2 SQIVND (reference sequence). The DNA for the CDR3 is TGTGCCAGTAGTGCCAGGGGACTAGCGGGAGGGCCGAAGGACTACGAGCAGTACTTC. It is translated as CASSARGLAGGPKDYEQYF.

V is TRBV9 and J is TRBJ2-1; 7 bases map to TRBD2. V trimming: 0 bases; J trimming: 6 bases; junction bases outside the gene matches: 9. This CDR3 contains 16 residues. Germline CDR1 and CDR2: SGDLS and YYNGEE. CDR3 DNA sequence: TGTGCCAGCAGCGTAGATAAGCGGGAACCCCGCAATGAGCAGTTCTTC. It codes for CASSVDKREPRNEQFF. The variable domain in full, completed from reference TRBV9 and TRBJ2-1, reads DSGVTQTPKHLITATGQRVTLRCSPRSGDLSVYWYQQSLDQGLQFLIQYYNGEERAKGNILERFSAQQFPDLHSELNLSSLELGDSALYFCASSVDKREPRNEQFFGPGTRLTVL.

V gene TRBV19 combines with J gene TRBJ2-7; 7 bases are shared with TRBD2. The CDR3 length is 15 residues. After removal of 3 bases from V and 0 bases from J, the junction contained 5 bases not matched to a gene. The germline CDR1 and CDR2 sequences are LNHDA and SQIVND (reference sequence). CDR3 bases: TGTGCCAGTAGTATTCTAGCGGAGAGCTCCTACGAGCAGTACTTC. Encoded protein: CASSILAESSYEQYF.

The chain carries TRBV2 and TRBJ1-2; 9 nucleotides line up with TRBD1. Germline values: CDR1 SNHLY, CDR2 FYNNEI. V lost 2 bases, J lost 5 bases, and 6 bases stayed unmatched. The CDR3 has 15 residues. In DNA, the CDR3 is TGTGCCAGCAGTGAACTTACAGGGGGCTTTTATGGCTACACCTTC. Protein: CASSELTGGFYGYTF. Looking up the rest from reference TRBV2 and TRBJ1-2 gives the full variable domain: EPEVTQTPSHQVTQMGQEVILRCVPISNHLYFYWYRQILGQKVEFLVSFYNNEISEKSEIFDDQFSVERPDGSNFTLKIRSTKLEDSAMYFCASSELTGGFYGYTFGSGTRLTVV.

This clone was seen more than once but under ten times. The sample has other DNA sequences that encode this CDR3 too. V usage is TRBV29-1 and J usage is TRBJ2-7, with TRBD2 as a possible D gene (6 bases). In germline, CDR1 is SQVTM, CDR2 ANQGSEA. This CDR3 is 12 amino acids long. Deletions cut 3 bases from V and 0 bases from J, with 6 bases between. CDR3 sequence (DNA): TGCAGCGTTGAGGAGGGCTCCTACGAGCAGTACTTC. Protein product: CSVEEGSYEQYF.